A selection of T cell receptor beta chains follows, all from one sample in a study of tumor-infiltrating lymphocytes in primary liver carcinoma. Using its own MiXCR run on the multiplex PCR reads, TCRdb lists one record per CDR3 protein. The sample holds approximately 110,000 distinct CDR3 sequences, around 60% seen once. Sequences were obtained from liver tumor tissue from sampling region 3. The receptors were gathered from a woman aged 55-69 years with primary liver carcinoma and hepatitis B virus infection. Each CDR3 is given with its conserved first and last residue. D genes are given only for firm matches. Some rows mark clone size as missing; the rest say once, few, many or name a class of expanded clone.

cdr3_aa: CASRPAGRYEQYF
cdr3_nt: TGCGCCAGCAGACCAGCGGGAAGATACGAGCAGTACTTC
d_call: TRBD2
v_call: TRBV6-5
clone_size: NA
cdr3_length: 13
j_call: TRBJ2-7

cdr3_aa: CASSATGFGEKLFF
cdr3_nt: TGTGCCAGCAGTGCGACCGGGTTTGGTGAAAAACTGTTTTTT
d_call: NA
v_call: TRBV2
clone_size: many
cdr3_length: 14
j_call: TRBJ1-4

cdr3_aa: CASSVRTGNEQFF
cdr3_nt: TGTGCCAGCAGTGTCCGAACTGGGAATGAGCAGTTCTTC
d_call: NA
v_call: TRBV28
clone_size: few
cdr3_length: 13
j_call: TRBJ2-1

cdr3_aa: CAGSGLEQPQHF
cdr3_nt: TGTGCCGGCAGCGGGTTAGAGCAGCCCCAGCATTTT
d_call: NA
v_call: TRBV28
clone_size: NA
cdr3_length: 12
j_call: TRBJ1-5

cdr3_aa: CASSKGATRREPNADTQYF
cdr3_nt: TGTGCCAGCAGCAAAGGCGCAACCCGGCGGGAACCTAACGCAGATACGCAGTATTTT
d_call: NA
v_call: TRBV21-1
clone_size: few
cdr3_length: 19
j_call: TRBJ2-3

cdr3_aa: CACSEGQGLEETQYF
cdr3_nt: TGCGCCTGCAGCGAAGGACAGGGGCTGGAAGAGACCCAGTACTTC
d_call: TRBD1
v_call: TRBV5-1
clone_size: NA
cdr3_length: 15
j_call: TRBJ2-5

cdr3_aa: CASSLRPGTGQPQHF
cdr3_nt: TGTGCCAGTAGTTTACGGCCGGGCACAGGTCAGCCCCAGCATTTT
d_call: NA
v_call: TRBV19
clone_size: NA
cdr3_length: 15
j_call: TRBJ1-5

cdr3_aa: CSAASGQGRGEQYF
cdr3_nt: TGCAGCGCGGCCTCGGGACAGGGACGCGGGGAGCAGTACTTC
d_call: TRBD1
v_call: TRBV29-1
clone_size: once
cdr3_length: 14
j_call: TRBJ2-7

cdr3_aa: CAGSLGGDTQYF
cdr3_nt: TGTGCCGGCAGTTTAGGCGGGGATACGCAGTATTTT
d_call: NA
v_call: TRBV12-3/TRBV12-4
clone_size: NA
cdr3_length: 12
j_call: TRBJ2-3

cdr3_aa: CASSVRTGRSEAFF
cdr3_nt: TGTGCCAGCAGCGTGCGGACAGGGCGGTCTGAAGCTTTCTTT
d_call: TRBD1
v_call: TRBV11-2
clone_size: NA
cdr3_length: 14
j_call: TRBJ1-1

cdr3_aa: CASSRQKNTEAFF
cdr3_nt: TGTGCCAGCTCACGACAGAAGAACACTGAAGCTTTCTTT
d_call: NA
v_call: TRBV18
clone_size: NA
cdr3_length: 13
j_call: TRBJ1-1

cdr3_aa: CASSFHFTGELFF
cdr3_nt: TGTGCCAGCAGCTTTCACTTCACCGGGGAGCTGTTTTTT
d_call: NA
v_call: TRBV7-8
clone_size: many
cdr3_length: 13
j_call: TRBJ2-2

cdr3_aa: CSVRGQGGSGAYVLSF
cdr3_nt: TGCAGCGTCCGGGGACAGGGGGGCTCTGGGGCCTACGTCCTGTCTTTC
d_call: TRBD1
v_call: TRBV29-1
clone_size: NA
cdr3_length: 16
j_call: TRBJ2-6

cdr3_aa: CASSRGSGSDYGYTF
cdr3_nt: TGTGCCAGCAGCCGGGGGTCGGGCAGCGACTATGGCTACACCTTC
d_call: NA
v_call: TRBV5-6
clone_size: NA
cdr3_length: 15
j_call: TRBJ1-2

cdr3_aa: CASSLHGQYSNQLQHF
cdr3_nt: TGTGCTAGCAGTCTACATGGACAGTATAGCAATCAGCTCCAGCATTTT
d_call: NA
v_call: TRBV6-5
clone_size: NA
cdr3_length: 16
j_call: TRBJ1-5

cdr3_aa: CASGPTGSSTDTQYF
cdr3_nt: TGCGCCAGCGGGCCGACAGGATCGTCGACAGATACGCAGTATTTT
d_call: NA
v_call: TRBV11-2
clone_size: NA
cdr3_length: 15
j_call: TRBJ2-3

cdr3_aa: CASSEEETQYF
cdr3_nt: TGTGCCAGCAGTGAAGAAGAGACCCAGTACTTC
d_call: NA
v_call: TRBV2
clone_size: few
cdr3_length: 11
j_call: TRBJ2-5

cdr3_aa: CASSSAWGGKNYGYTF
cdr3_nt: TGTGCCAGCAGTTCCGCCTGGGGGGGAAAGAACTATGGCTACACCTTC
d_call: NA
v_call: TRBV6-2/TRBV6-3
clone_size: many
cdr3_length: 16
j_call: TRBJ1-2

cdr3_aa: CASSSTSGTDTQYF
cdr3_nt: TGTGCCAGCAGTTCGACTAGCGGCACAGATACGCAGTATTTT
d_call: TRBD2
v_call: TRBV12-3/TRBV12-4
clone_size: many
cdr3_length: 14
j_call: TRBJ2-3

cdr3_aa: CVSSLIGSSHNEQFF
cdr3_nt: TGTGTCAGCAGCTTAATTGGTAGCTCCCACAATGAGCAGTTCTTC
d_call: NA
v_call: TRBV11-2
clone_size: NA
cdr3_length: 15
j_call: TRBJ2-1

cdr3_aa: CASSSRLTDHEQYF
cdr3_nt: TGTGCCAGCAGTTCCCGGTTGACGGACCACGAGCAGTACTTC
d_call: NA
v_call: TRBV6-5
clone_size: NA
cdr3_length: 14
j_call: TRBJ2-7

cdr3_aa: CASSPFLAYRVHTGGLFF
cdr3_nt: TGTGCCAGCAGCCCCTTTCTGGCCTACAGGGTCCACACCGGGGGGCTGTTTTTT
d_call: NA
v_call: TRBV12-3/TRBV12-4
clone_size: few
cdr3_length: 18
j_call: TRBJ2-2

cdr3_aa: CASCLDPGPPGAGPQETQYF
cdr3_nt: TGTGCCAGCTGCTTAGACCCCGGTCCCCCCGGGGCGGGGCCACAAGAGACCCAGTACTTC
d_call: NA
v_call: TRBV11-2
clone_size: NA
cdr3_length: 20
j_call: TRBJ2-5

cdr3_aa: CASSLGASVYAYTF
cdr3_nt: TGTGCCAGCAGCTTAGGGGCCTCGGTCTATGCCTACACGTTC
d_call: NA
v_call: TRBV11-3
clone_size: NA
cdr3_length: 14
j_call: TRBJ1-2